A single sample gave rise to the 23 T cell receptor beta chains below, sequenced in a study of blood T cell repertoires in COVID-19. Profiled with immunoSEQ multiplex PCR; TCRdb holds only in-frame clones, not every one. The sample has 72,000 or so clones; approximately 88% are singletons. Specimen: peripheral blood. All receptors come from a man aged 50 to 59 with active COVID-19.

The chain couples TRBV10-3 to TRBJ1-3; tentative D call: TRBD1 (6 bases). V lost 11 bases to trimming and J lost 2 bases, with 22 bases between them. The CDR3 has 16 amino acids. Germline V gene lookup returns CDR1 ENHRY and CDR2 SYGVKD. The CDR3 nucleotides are TGTGCCCCCGAGGCCCAGGGGTCCGTCCCTGGAAACACCATATATTTT. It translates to CAPEAQGSVPGNTIYF.

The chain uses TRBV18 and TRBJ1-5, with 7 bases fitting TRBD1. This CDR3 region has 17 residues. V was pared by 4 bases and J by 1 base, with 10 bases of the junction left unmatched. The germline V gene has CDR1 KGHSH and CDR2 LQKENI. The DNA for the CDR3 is TGTGCCAGCTCACGACAGGGAGTGTTGTTCAGCAATCAGCCCCAGCATTTT. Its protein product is CASSRQGVLFSNQPQHF.

In nucleotides, the CDR3 is TGTGCCAGCAGTGCACCCCGCAGGGGATCTTATGAGCAGTACTTC. It codes for CASSAPRRGSYEQYF. The V and J genes are TRBV28 and TRBJ2-7; TRBD1 is a possible D gene (6 bases). The CDR3 spans 15 residues. V was clipped by 5 bases and J by 7 bases, with 21 bases between them. From germline, CDR1 is MDHEN and CDR2 SYDVKM.

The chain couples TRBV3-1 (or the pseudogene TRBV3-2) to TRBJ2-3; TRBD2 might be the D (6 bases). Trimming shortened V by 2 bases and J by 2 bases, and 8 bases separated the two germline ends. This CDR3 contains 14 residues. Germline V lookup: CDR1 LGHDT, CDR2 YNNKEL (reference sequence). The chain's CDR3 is CASSQWRDTDTQYF. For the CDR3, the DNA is TGTGCCAGCAGCCAATGGAGGGACACAGATACGCAGTATTTT.

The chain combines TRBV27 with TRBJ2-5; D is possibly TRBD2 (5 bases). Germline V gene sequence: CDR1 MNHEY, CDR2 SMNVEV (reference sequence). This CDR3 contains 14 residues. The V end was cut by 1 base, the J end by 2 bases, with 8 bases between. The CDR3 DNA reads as TGTGCCAGCAGTTTATATGAGGGACAAGAGACCCAGTACTTC. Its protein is CASSLYEGQETQYF.

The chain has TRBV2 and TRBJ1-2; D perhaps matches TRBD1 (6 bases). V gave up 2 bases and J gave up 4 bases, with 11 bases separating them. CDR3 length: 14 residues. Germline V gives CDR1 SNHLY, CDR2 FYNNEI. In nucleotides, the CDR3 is TGTGCCAGCAGTGAAATGGGGACAACCTATGGCTACACCTTC. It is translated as CASSEMGTTYGYTF.

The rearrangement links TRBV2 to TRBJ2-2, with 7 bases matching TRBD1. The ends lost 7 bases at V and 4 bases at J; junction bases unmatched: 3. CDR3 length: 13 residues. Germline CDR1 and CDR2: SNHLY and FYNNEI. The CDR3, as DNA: TGTGCCAGCAAGGGACAGATCACCGGGGAGCTGTTTTTT. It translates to CASKGQITGELFF.

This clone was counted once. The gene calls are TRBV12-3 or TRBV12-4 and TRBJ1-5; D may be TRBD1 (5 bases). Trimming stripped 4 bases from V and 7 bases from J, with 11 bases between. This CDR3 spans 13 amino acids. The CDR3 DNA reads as TGTGCCAGCAGTTCAGGGATGGGACAGCCCCAGCATTTT. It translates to CASSSGMGQPQHF.

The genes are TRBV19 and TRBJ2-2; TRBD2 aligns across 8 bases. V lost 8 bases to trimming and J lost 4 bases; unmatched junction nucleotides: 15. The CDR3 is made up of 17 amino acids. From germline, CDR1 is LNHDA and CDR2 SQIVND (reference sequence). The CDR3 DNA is TGTGCCAGTGCCCCCGAGGGAGCGGGAGCACGCACCGGGGAGCTGTTTTTT. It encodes CASAPEGAGARTGELFF.

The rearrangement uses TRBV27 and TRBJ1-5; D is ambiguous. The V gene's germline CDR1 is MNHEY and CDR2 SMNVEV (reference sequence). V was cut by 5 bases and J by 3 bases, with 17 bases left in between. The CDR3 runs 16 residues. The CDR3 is CASSRGGQAFNQPQHF. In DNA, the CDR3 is TGTGCCAGCAGTCGGGGAGGTCAGGCTTTCAATCAGCCCCAGCATTTT.

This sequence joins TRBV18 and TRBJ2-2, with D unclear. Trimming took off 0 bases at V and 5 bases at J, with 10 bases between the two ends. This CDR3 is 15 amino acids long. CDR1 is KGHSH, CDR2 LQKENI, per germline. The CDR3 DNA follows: TGTGCCAGCTCACCACCGAACCGGGTTACCGGGGAGCTGTTTTTT. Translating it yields CASSPPNRVTGELFF.

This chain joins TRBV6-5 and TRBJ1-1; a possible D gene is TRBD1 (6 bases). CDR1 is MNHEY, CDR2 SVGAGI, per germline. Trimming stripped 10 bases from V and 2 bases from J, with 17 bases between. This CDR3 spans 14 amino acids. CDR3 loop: CATKSQGTNTEAFF. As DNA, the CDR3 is TGTGCCACCAAATCCCAGGGGACCAACACTGAAGCTTTCTTT.

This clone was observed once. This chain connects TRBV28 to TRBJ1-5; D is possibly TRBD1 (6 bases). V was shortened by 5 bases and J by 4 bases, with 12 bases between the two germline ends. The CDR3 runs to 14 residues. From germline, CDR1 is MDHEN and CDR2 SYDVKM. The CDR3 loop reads CASSLQGPNQPQHF. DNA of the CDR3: TGTGCCAGCAGTCTACAGGGTCCTAATCAGCCCCAGCATTTT.

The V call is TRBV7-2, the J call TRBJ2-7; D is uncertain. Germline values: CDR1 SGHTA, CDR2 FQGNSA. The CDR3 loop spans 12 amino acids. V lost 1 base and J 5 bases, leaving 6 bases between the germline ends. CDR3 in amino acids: CASSLVAHEQYF. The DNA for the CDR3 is TGTGCCAGCAGCTTAGTAGCCCACGAGCAGTACTTC.

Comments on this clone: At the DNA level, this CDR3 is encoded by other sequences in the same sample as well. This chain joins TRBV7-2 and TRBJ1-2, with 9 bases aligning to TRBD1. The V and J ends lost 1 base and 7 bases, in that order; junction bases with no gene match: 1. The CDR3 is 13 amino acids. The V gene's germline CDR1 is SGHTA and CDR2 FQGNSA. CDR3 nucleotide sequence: TGTGCCAGCAGCTTAGGACAGGGGGGTGGCTACACCTTC. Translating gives CASSLGQGGGYTF.

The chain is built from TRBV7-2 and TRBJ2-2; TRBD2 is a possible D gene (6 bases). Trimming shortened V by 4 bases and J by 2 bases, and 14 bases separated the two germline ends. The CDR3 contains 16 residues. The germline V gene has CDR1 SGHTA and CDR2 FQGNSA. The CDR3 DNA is TGTGCCAGCAGCTCAGAAGGGACTCTTAACACCGGGGAGCTGTTTTTT. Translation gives CASSSEGTLNTGELFF.

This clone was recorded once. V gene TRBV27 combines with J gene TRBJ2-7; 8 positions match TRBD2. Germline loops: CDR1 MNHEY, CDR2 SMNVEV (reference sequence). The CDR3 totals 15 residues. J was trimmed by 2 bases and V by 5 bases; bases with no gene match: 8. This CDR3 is CASSPSGAGAYEQYF. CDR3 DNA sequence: TGTGCCAGCAGTCCCTCGGGAGCGGGGGCCTACGAGCAGTACTTC.

DNA of the CDR3: TGTGCCAGCAGCTCCTATGAGCAGTTCTTC. Translation: CASSSYEQFF. The gene calls are TRBV7-9 and TRBJ2-1; no clear D. The germline V and J ends were trimmed by 4 bases and 8 bases, with 3 bases remaining between them. CDR1 is SEHNR, CDR2 FQNEAQ, per germline (reference sequence). The length of the CDR3 is 10 residues.

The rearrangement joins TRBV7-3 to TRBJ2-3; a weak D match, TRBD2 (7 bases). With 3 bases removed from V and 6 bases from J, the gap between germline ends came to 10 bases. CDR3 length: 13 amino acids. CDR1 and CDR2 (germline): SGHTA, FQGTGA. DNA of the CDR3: TGTGCCAGCAGCTTCGGGGGGCAGGATACGCAGTATTTT. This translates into CASSFGGQDTQYF.

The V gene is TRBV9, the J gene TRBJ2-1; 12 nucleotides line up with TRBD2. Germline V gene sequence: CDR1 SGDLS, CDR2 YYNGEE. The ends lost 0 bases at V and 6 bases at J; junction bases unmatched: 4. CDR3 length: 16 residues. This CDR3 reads CASSVDPGLAGNEQFF. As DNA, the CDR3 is TGTGCCAGCAGCGTAGACCCGGGACTAGCGGGCAATGAGCAGTTCTTC. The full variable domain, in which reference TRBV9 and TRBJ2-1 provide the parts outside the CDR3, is DSGVTQTPKHLITATGQRVTLRCSPRSGDLSVYWYQQSLDQGLQFLIQYYNGEERAKGNILERFSAQQFPDLHSELNLSSLELGDSALYFCASSVDPGLAGNEQFFGPGTRLTVL.

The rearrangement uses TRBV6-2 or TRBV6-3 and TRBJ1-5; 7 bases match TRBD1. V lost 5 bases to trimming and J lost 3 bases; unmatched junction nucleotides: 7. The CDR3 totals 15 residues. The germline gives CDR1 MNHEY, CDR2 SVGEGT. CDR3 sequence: CASSGRQGSNQPQHF. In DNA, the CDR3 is TGTGCCAGCAGTGGCCGACAGGGATCCAATCAGCCCCAGCATTTT.

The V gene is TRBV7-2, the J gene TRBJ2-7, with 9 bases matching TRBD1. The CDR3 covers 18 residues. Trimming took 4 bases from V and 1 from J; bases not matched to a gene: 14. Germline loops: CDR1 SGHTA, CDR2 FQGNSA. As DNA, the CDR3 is TGTGCCAGCAGCTGGCCCGGGGGAGGGGACAGGGAGTCCTACGAGCAGTACTTC. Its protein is CASSWPGGGDRESYEQYF.

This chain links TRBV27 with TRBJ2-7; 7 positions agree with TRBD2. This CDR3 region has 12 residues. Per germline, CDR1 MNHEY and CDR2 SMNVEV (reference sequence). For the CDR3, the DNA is TGTTCAAGCGGGGAAAGGGGCTACGAGCAGTACTTC. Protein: CSSGERGYEQYF.